The subject of this entry is one T cell receptor beta chain. Its antigen specificity is not known. Base qualities were left out, and no much larger clone turns up one base away. The method was the immunoSEQ multiplex PCR assay. Under the source paper's analysis protocol: A statistical classification framework was developed to diagnose cytomegalovirus status using the catalog of TCR beta chain sequences. TCRdb holds this immuneACCESS table with in-frame rearrangements only. Some clones are missing; in checked studies, unresolved V genes explain under half, and the rest has no known cause. That table furnishes V, J and clone size, whereas the DNA furnished D and trimming. This sample holds about 160,000 clones; about 95% were observed only once. Around 0.9% of the sample is held by the ten biggest clonotypes. Taken from the germline V gene, the CDR1 and CDR2 loops are ENHRY and SYGVKD. A distance of 4 bases separates the germline ends of V and J, which lose 2 bases and 8 bases respectively. Inclusive of the bounding cysteine and phenylalanine, the CDR3 is 11 residues long. Only the CDR3 region is kept as DNA, spanning 33 bases read in frame from base 1.

Donors formed part of the validation cohort, which comprised 120 subjects and was distinct from the first cohort of several hundred subjects. This sample is part of a study of cytomegalovirus exposure and HLA in healthy donors listed by TCRdb under 2017. Background on the whole study: According to a later analysis, the 100 to 150 validation repertoires were produced on the same platform as the 666 repertoires of the first cohort. The study was designed to test whether signatures of past pathogen exposure could be identified by cataloging public T cell receptors. Besides the first cohort of roughly 700 subjects, a separate validation cohort made up of over a hundred different subjects was used. To predict cytomegalovirus infection status, the study combined high-throughput TCR immunosequencing, statistical association of individual TCRs with disease status, and machine learning.

What the research found in general, with its limitations: The validation cohort had no HLA typing available for a later analysis, so co-occurrence within that cohort was assessed over all 130 or so repertoires. While some public TCRs were present in many individuals, most TCR sequences turned up only very rarely across donors. Three of the identified cytomegalovirus-associated TCR beta chains were confirmed in vitro to be specific for cytomegalovirus antigens. In both the original and validation cohorts, the classifier was reported to diagnose cytomegalovirus status with high specificity and sensitivity. A later analysis found that TCRs clustered in the first cohort also tended to co-occur in the roughly 120 validation repertoires, with 94% of cluster scores above 0. The authors suggested that the approach could potentially be generalized to other disease states and immunological phenotypes. The study gave a list of about 170 TCR beta chains associated with cytomegalovirus.

Sequenced input: PBMCs. This receptor chain uses TRBV10-3 and TRBJ2-1; no D gene can be assigned with confidence. This TCR was sampled from a woman under 30 in good health and CMV-seronegative. This receptor carries the CDR3 CAISERDEQFF. The DNA reads as follows: TGTGCCATCAGTGAGCGGGATGAGCAGTTCTTC.